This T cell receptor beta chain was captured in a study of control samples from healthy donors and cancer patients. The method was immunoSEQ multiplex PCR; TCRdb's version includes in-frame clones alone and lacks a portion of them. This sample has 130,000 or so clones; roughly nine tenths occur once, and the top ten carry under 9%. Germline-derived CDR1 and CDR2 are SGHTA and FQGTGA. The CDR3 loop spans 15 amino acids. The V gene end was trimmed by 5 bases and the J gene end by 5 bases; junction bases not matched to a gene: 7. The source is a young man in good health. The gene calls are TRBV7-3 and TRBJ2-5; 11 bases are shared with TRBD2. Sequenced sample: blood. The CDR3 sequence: CASSDGLAGSETQYF. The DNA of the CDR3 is TGTGCCAGCAGCGACGGACTAGCGGGTTCGGAGACCCAGTACTTC.